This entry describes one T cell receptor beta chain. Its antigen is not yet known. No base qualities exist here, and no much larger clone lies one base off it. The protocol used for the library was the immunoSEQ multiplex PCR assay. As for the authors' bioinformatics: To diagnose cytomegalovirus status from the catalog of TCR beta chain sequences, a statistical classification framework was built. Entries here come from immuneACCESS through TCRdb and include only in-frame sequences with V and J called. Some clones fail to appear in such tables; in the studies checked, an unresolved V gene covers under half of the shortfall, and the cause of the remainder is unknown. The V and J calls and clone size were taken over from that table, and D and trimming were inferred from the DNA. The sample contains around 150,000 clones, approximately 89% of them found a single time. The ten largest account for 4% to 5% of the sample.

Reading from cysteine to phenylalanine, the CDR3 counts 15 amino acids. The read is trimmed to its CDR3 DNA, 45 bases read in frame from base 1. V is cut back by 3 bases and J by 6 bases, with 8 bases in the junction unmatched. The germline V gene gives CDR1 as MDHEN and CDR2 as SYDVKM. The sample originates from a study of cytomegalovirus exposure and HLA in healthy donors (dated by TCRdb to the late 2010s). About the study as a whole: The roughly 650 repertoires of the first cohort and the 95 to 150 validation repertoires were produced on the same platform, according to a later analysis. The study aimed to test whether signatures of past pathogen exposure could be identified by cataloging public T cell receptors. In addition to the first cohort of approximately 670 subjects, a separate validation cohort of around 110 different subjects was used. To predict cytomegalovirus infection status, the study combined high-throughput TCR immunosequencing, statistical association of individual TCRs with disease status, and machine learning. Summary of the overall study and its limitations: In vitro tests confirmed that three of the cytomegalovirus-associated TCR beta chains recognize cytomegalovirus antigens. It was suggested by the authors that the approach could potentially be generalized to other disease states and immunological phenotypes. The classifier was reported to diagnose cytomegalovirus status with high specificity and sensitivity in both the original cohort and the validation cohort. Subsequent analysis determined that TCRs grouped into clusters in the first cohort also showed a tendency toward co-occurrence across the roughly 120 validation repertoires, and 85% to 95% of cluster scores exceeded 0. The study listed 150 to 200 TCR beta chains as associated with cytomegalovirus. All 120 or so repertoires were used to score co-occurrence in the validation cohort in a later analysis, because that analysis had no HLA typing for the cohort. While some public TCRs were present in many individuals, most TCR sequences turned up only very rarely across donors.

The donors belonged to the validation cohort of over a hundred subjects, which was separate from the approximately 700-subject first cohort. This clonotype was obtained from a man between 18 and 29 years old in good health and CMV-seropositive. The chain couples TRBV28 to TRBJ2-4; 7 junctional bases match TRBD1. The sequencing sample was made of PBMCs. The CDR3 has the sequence CASSFSGTAGNIQYF. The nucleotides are TGTGCCAGCAGTTTTTCCGGGACAGCCGGAAACATTCAGTACTTC.